Shown below are 3 T cell receptor beta chains from a single sample sequenced in a study of sequential checkpoint blockade in melanoma. As to treatment: randomized to nivolumab then ipilimumab (arm A) or the reverse (arm B). Only in-frame clones appear in the TCRdb table, and some are missing; sequencing was by immunoSEQ multiplex PCR. Here the sample spans roughly 11,000 clones, roughly four fifths being singletons. The sequencing used CD8+ T cells sorted from blood (inferred from file names), collected from a patient given nivolumab and ipilimumab in sequence. The origin of the receptors is a human donor with melanoma.

The chain carries TRBV4-1 and TRBJ2-7, with D tentatively TRBD2 (5 bases). Trimming shortened V by 3 bases and J by 2 bases, and 17 bases separated the two germline ends. The CDR3 runs 16 residues. The V gene's germline CDR1 is MGHRA and CDR2 YSYEKL. The CDR3 spells CASSQRVAGLTYEQYF. CDR3 DNA sequence: TGCGCCAGCAGCCAGAGGGTGGCAGGCTTGACCTACGAGCAGTACTTC.

In its sample, this clone was seen once. The rearrangement joins TRBV11-2 to TRBJ1-5; 8 bases align to TRBD1. In germline, CDR1 is SGHAT, CDR2 FQNNGV. The CDR3 totals 16 residues. J gave up 7 bases and V 5 bases, and 13 bases lay outside the gene matches. The CDR3 protein is CASSRGPTGVGQPQHF. For the CDR3, the DNA is TGTGCCAGCAGCCGAGGCCCGACAGGGGTAGGGCAGCCCCAGCATTTT.

The genes are TRBV27 and TRBJ2-1; 7 bases map to TRBD2. Germline V CDR1 and CDR2: MNHEY, SMNVEV (reference sequence). There are 15 residues in the CDR3. V gave up 3 bases and J gave up 0 bases; unmatched junction bases: 2. The DNA of the CDR3 is TGTGCCAGCAGTTTCCTAGCGGCCTCCTACAATGAGCAGTTCTTC. This codes for CASSFLAASYNEQFF.